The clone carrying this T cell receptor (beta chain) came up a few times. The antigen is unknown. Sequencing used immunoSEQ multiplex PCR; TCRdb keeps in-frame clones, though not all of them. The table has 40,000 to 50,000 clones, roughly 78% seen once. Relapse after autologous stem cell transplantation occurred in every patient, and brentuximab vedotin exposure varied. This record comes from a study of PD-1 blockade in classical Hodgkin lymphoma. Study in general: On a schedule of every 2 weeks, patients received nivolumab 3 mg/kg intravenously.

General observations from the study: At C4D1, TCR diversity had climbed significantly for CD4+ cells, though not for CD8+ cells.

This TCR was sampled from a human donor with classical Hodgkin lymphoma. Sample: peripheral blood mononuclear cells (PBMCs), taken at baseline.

The CDR3 here is CASSSTNRGQNQPQHF. The CDR3 region has the DNA TGTGCCAGCAGTTCTACGAACAGGGGGCAGAATCAGCCCCAGCATTTT. The V and J genes are TRBV6-5 and TRBJ1-5; 9 nucleotides agree with TRBD1. The CDR3 contains 16 residues. The germline V gene encodes CDR1 MNHEY and CDR2 SVGAGI. The ends lost 4 bases at V and 4 bases at J; junction bases unmatched: 8.